This T cell receptor (beta chain) was recorded in a study of blood T cell repertoires in COVID-19. Trimming stripped 2 bases from V and 10 bases from J, with 15 bases between. The CDR3 spans 13 residues. CDR1 and CDR2 from the germline V gene are KGHSH and LQKENI. The repertoire was sequenced with immunoSEQ multiplex PCR; TCRdb's copy has only in-frame clones and lacks some. The sample holds about 160,000 clones; approximately 85% are singletons and the top ten take around 8%. Sequences were obtained from peripheral blood. The chain combines TRBV18 with TRBJ2-7, with D perhaps matching TRBD2 (5 bases). The receptor was derived from a woman aged 55-70 years with COVID-19, enrolled during active disease. The DNA of the CDR3 is TGTGCCAGCTCACCAGATATCGTGAGGGAACAGTACGTC. Protein sequence: CASSPDIVREQYV.